This record covers a single T cell receptor (beta chain). The data were taken from a study of blood T cell repertoires in COVID-19. About the research overall: Whether acute or convalescent, the COVID-19 samples came from the United States, Italy and Spain.

In the authors' workflow: It was from reference gene primer amplification that nucleated cell counts were estimated. Sequenced by immunoSEQ multiplex PCR; TCRdb stores in-frame clones only, minus some. V and J calls and clone size follow that table, whereas D and trimming were derived from the DNA. The table lists about 210,000 clones, about four fifths of them singletons, with 2.9% in the top ten. In germline, CDR1 is MNHEY, CDR2 SVGAGI. V was clipped by 7 bases and J by 1 base, with 10 bases between them. The CDR3 loop spans 13 amino acids. Input material: peripheral blood. This TCR came from a man aged 45 to 65 with active or convalescent COVID-19. The chain couples TRBV6-5 to TRBJ1-1; D is unclear. This CDR3 is CASITNTNTEAFF. The CDR3, as DNA: TGTGCCAGCATCACTAATACGAACACTGAAGCTTTCTTT.